This T cell receptor (beta chain) was sequenced during a study of shared T cell receptors in the human thymus. The trim removed 0 bases at V and 7 bases at J, leaving 8 bases unmatched. This CDR3 region has 15 residues. Germline V gene data show CDR1 as GTSNPN and CDR2 as SVGIG (reference sequence). Profiled with immunoSEQ multiplex PCR; TCRdb holds only in-frame clones, not every one. The sample has about 730,000 clones; around 85% are singletons. Separately, the same data were catalogued under a study of human thymus T cells. That work states: Donors were healthy Finnish babies undergoing corrective operations for congenital heart defects.

Sample: thymocytes. This sequence joins TRBV30 and TRBJ1-4; 7 bases are a match to TRBD1. The sequence was obtained from a girl less than two years old with a congenital heart defect. The DNA of the CDR3 is TGTGCCTGGAGTGTACGTAGCCAGGGGGTTGAAAAACTGTTTTTT. Translated, it gives CAWSVRSQGVEKLFF.